The 18 T cell receptor beta chains presented below share a single source sample, sequenced in a study of T cells in Graves' hyperthyroidism and ophthalmopathy. Amplified TCR beta CDR3 regions came from RNA transcripts. HTBI primers drove first-round RT-PCR of the TCR CDR3. TCRdb passed the multiplex PCR reads through MiXCR, listing each CDR3 protein once. The data hold 530,000 or so distinct CDR3 sequences, with around 22% observed a single time. The sequenced sample consisted of blood. Source of these receptors: a woman aged 30 to 39 with Graves' ophthalmopathy.

As concerns this clonotype: A single base separates this from a much larger clone, so it may be a read error. The chain uses TRBV20-1 and TRBJ1-1; tentatively, D is TRBD1 (6 bases). V was clipped by 7 bases and J by 6 bases, with 15 bases between them. This CDR3 is built from 12 residues. CDR1 is DFQATT and CDR2 is SNEGSKA in the germline V gene (reference sequence). For the CDR3, the DNA is TGCAGTGTCCCACAGGGAACCTCTGAAGCTTTCTTT. Translating it yields CSVPQGTSEAFF.

The sample holds many counts of this clonotype. This chain joins TRBV29-1 and TRBJ1-2; 8 positions agree with TRBD1. With V trimmed by 5 bases and J by 7 bases, 9 bases remained unmatched. CDR1 is SQVTM and CDR2 is ANQGSEA in the germline V gene. This CDR3 contains 13 residues. The CDR3 sequence is CSVKGQGGIGYTF. DNA for the CDR3: TGCAGCGTTAAAGGACAGGGCGGAATTGGCTACACCTTC.

This clonotype was picked up many times. The V call is TRBV6-2 or TRBV6-3, the J call TRBJ1-1; no clear D gene. The CDR3 totals 13 residues. In germline, CDR1 is MNHEY, CDR2 SVGEGT. With 6 bases removed from V and 1 base from J, the gap between germline ends came to 9 bases. The CDR3: CASRGLGNTEAFF. In DNA form, the CDR3 reads TGTGCCAGCAGGGGCCTCGGGAACACTGAAGCTTTCTTT.

This clonotype was seen repeatedly, ten times or more. The rearrangement joins TRBV6-5 to TRBJ1-1, with a weak D call TRBD1 (6 bases). Trimming took 7 bases from V and 11 from J, leaving 14 bases between them. This CDR3 spans 11 amino acids. CDR1 and CDR2 from the germline V gene are MNHEY and SVGAGI. CDR3 region: CASNLRGGAFF. The CDR3 coding sequence is TGTGCCAGCAACCTCAGGGGTGGGGCTTTCTTT.

This clonotype turned up a few times. V usage is TRBV6-1 and J usage is TRBJ1-1, with a weak D call TRBD1 (5 bases). V was pared by 6 bases and J by 4 bases, with 21 bases between. CDR3 length: 16 residues. Per germline, CDR1 MNHNS and CDR2 SASEGT. The DNA for the CDR3 is TGTGCCAGCAGGGGGGGGACCACCCTCGGGCGCACTGAAGCTTTCTTT. This codes for CASRGGTTLGRTEAFF.

The V gene is TRBV12-3 or TRBV12-4, the J gene TRBJ1-2; maybe TRBD1 (6 bases). V lost 8 bases to trimming and J lost 0 bases, with 10 bases between them. The CDR3 is 13 amino acids. CDR3 sequence: CASATGPNYGYTF. In DNA form, the CDR3 reads TGTGCCAGCGCGACAGGTCCTAACTATGGCTACACCTTC.

This chain links TRBV6-1 with TRBJ1-6; tentative D call: TRBD1 (5 bases). Trimming shortened V by 8 bases and J by 8 bases, and 16 bases separated the two germline ends. The CDR3 loop spans 14 amino acids. Germline V CDR1 and CDR2: MNHNS, SASEGT. Written as DNA, the CDR3 is TGTGCCAGCCGGACAACCGGATGGGATTCACCCCTCCACTTT. Amino acids: CASRTTGWDSPLHF.

In this sample, this clonotype turned up many times. The rearrangement joins TRBV12-3 or TRBV12-4 to TRBJ1-5, with TRBD1 matching over 8 bases. Germline trimming cut 5 bases from V and 2 bases from J; bases unmatched to any gene: 5. This CDR3 has 15 residues. In DNA, the CDR3 is TGTGCCAGCAGTGGACAGGGTGGGGGCAATCAGCCCCAGCATTTT. Protein product: CASSGQGGGNQPQHF.

The CDR3 nucleotides are TGTGCCAGCAGCTCGGCGGCTTTGCCGTCAGCTTTCTTT. The encoded protein is CASSSAALPSAFF. J is TRBJ1-1 and V is TRBV5-6; no firm D call. Trimming left V 3 bases short and J 10 bases short, with 16 bases between. The CDR3 runs to 13 residues. CDR1 and CDR2 from the germline V gene are SGHDT and YYEEEE.

This clonotype has at least ten counts. The chain recombines TRBV6-1 with TRBJ2-2; the match to TRBD2 covers 13 bases. Germline loops: CDR1 MNHNS, CDR2 SASEGT. The CDR3 spans 16 residues. The V and J ends lost 7 bases and 8 bases, in that order; junction bases with no gene match: 10. The DNA of the CDR3 is TGTGCCAGCAACCCGGGACTAGCGGGAATATCGGGGGAGCTGTTTTTT. Its translation: CASNPGLAGISGELFF.

This clonotype was detected many times. The CDR3 DNA reads as TGCAGTGCGCAGACGGGGGGCAGGGTCGATCAGCCCCAGCATTTT. As protein: CSAQTGGRVDQPQHF. The chain has TRBV20-1 and TRBJ1-5; D is perhaps TRBD1 (6 bases). Per the germline V gene, CDR1 is DFQATT and CDR2 is SNEGSKA (reference sequence). Trimming took off 6 bases at V and 5 bases at J, with 20 bases between the two ends. This CDR3 region has 15 residues.

The chain carries TRBV20-1 and TRBJ1-4, with 8 bases lining up with TRBD1. Germline V CDR1 and CDR2: DFQATT, SNEGSKA (reference sequence). This CDR3 spans 15 amino acids. V lost 0 bases and J lost 8; bases outside the gene matches: 8. CDR3 bases: TGCAGTGCTAGAGATTACAGGGGGGAGGGGGAAAAACTGTTTTTT. Its translation: CSARDYRGEGEKLFF.

This clonotype has a count of ten or more. The chain couples TRBV4-1 to TRBJ1-1; possibly TRBD1 for D (5 bases). This CDR3 spans 15 amino acids. V was cut by 1 base and J by 1 base, with 10 bases left in between. Germline-derived CDR1 and CDR2 are MGHRA and YSYEKL. The CDR3 here is CASSQAGRANTEAFF. The DNA of the CDR3 is TGCGCCAGCAGCCAAGCAGGCAGGGCGAACACTGAAGCTTTCTTT.

This clonotype was seen a handful of times. This chain uses TRBV3-1 with TRBJ2-2, with 9 bases that match TRBD1. The germline V gene has CDR1 LGHDT and CDR2 YNNKEL (reference sequence). V was pared by 5 bases and J by 4 bases, with 5 bases of the junction left unmatched. The CDR3 consists of 15 residues. The CDR3 coding sequence is TGTGCCAGCAGCTGGGGACAGGGACTCACCGGGGAGCTGTTTTTT. Translation: CASSWGQGLTGELFF.

The rearrangement uses TRBV7-9 and TRBJ2-7; D is perhaps TRBD1 (5 bases). Germline CDR1 reads SEHNR; CDR2 reads FQNEAQ (reference sequence). The V and J ends lost 8 bases and 2 bases respectively, with 10 bases between them. This CDR3 is 12 amino acids long. This CDR3 reads CASLGAAYEQYF. In DNA, the CDR3 is TGTGCCAGCCTAGGGGCGGCCTACGAGCAGTACTTC.

The chain carries TRBV11-2 and TRBJ2-5; D is unclear. Germline V gene sequence: CDR1 SGHAT, CDR2 FQNNGV. The V end was cut by 4 bases, the J end by 7 bases, with 10 bases between. This CDR3 region has 12 residues. CDR3 loop: CASSSMIWTQYF. CDR3 DNA: TGTGCCAGCAGCTCCATGATATGGACCCAGTACTTC. The variable domain in full, completed from reference TRBV11-2 and TRBJ2-5, reads EAGVAQSPRYKIIEKRQSVAFWCNPISGHATLYWYQQILGQGPKLLIQFQNNGVVDDSQLPKDRFSAERLKGVDSTLKIQPAKLEDSAVYLCASSSMIWTQYFGPGTRLLVL.

There are many counts of this clonotype. V is TRBV5-1 and J is TRBJ2-7, with TRBD2 identical over 7 bases. The CDR3 extends over 15 amino acids. Germline CDR1 SGHRS, CDR2 YFSETQ. J gave up 7 bases and V 6 bases, and 16 bases lay outside the gene matches. CDR3 in amino acids: CASNQRRAGVEEQYF. The CDR3 DNA sequence: TGCGCCAGCAACCAACGAAGGGCGGGGGTTGAGGAGCAGTACTTC.

The rearrangement joins TRBV20-1 to TRBJ2-7; 9 bases are a match to TRBD2. Germline V gives CDR1 DFQATT, CDR2 SNEGSKA (reference sequence). V shed 6 bases, J shed 3 bases, and the junction held 9 bases outside the gene matches. This CDR3 region has 14 residues. The CDR3 reads CSAGKLAGIYEQYF. The CDR3, as DNA: TGCAGTGCGGGGAAACTAGCGGGCATCTACGAGCAGTACTTC.